The rows below give T cell receptor beta chains drawn from one sample of a study of Graves' ophthalmopathy and Graves' hyperthyroidism. TCRdb reanalysed the multiplex PCR reads using MiXCR and keeps one entry per CDR3 protein. The sample carries over a million distinct CDR3 sequences, roughly 35% recorded once. The sample taken for sequencing was peripheral blood or thyroid tissue (not recorded which). All receptors derive from an adult man with Graves' hyperthyroidism. Each CDR3 is given with its conserved first and last residue. D genes are given only for firm matches. Clone size is shown for a subset of rows, as once, few, many or a class of expanded clone.

V gene	J gene	clone size	D gene	CDR3 protein	CDR3 DNA
TRBV5-1	TRBJ1-2	-	-	CASSPLGGARNNYGYTF	TGCGCCAGCAGCCCCCTGGGGGGGGCCCGGAACAACTATGGCTACACCTTC
TRBV11-2	TRBJ2-2	once	-	CASSSRLSGELFF	TGTGCCAGCAGCTCACGGTTATCCGGGGAGCTGTTTTTT
TRBV29-1	TRBJ1-3	-	-	CSVEDRGRGNTIYF	TGCAGCGTTGAGGATCGGGGAAGAGGAAACACCATATATTTT
TRBV9	TRBJ2-5	-	TRBD2	CASSVSGGGGYMGTQYF	TGTGCCAGCAGCGTTTCGGGGGGGGGCGGATACATGGGGACCCAGTACTTC
TRBV10-3	TRBJ1-5	many	-	CAIRQTGENRNQPQHF	TGTGCCATCAGACAGACAGGCGAGAATCGAAATCAGCCCCAGCATTTT
TRBV10-2	TRBJ2-7	many	-	CASSGSGTQNFYEQYF	TGCGCCAGCAGTGGTTCCGGGACACAGAACTTCTACGAGCAGTACTTC
TRBV5-1	TRBJ2-2	-	-	CASSWGQGLAGELFF	TGCGCCAGCAGCTGGGGACAAGGTTTGGCCGGGGAGCTGTTTTTT
TRBV6-5	TRBJ2-6	once	-	CASSYGRAGFGANVLTF	TGTGCCAGCAGTTACGGACGGGCAGGGTTCGGGGCCAACGTCCTGACTTTC
TRBV15	TRBJ2-7	-	-	CATSRTQSLAYEQYF	TGTGCCACCAGCAGGACCCAATCCTTAGCCTACGAGCAGTACTTC
TRBV20-1	TRBJ1-4	few	-	CSARDGVGANEKLFF	TGCAGTGCTAGGGACGGTGTAGGGGCTAATGAAAAACTGTTTTTT
TRBV2	TRBJ1-6	-	TRBD1	CASKGQRGHSPLHF	TGTGCCAGCAAAGGACAGAGGGGGCATTCACCCCTCCACTTT
TRBV4-1	TRBJ2-5	-	TRBD1	CTSRGLTGGAETQYF	TGCACCAGCAGAGGGTTGACAGGGGGTGCAGAGACCCAGTACTTC
TRBV29-1	TRBJ2-3	few	-	CSVVPRDTDTQYF	TGCAGCGTTGTTCCCAGGGACACAGATACGCAGTATTTT
TRBV9	TRBJ1-2	-	-	CASSERAAGGGYTF	TGTGCCAGCAGCGAAAGGGCCGCCGGTGGGGGCTACACCTTC
TRBV10-3	TRBJ1-1	-	-	CAIRTDTTYTEAFF	TGTGCCATCAGAACGGACACTACCTACACTGAAGCTTTCTTT
TRBV7-9	TRBJ2-2	-	-	CASSIYLCSVVLHTGELFF	-
TRBV7-8	TRBJ2-2	-	-	CASSLAFLGRGTGELFF	TGTGCCAGCAGCTTAGCGTTTTTGGGCAGGGGCACCGGGGAGCTGTTTTTT
TRBV4-1	TRBJ2-5	few	-	CASSPLFVGETQYF	TGCGCCAGCAGCCCGCTATTCGTAGGGGAGACCCAGTACTTC
TRBV19	TRBJ1-2	many	TRBD1	CASSRDRRYGYTF	TGCGCCAGCAGCCGGGACAGAAGATATGGCTACACCTTC
TRBV7-9	TRBJ1-1	-	TRBD1	CASTPRGDRGRAFF	TGTGCCAGCACCCCCCGAGGGGACAGGGGGCGAGCTTTCTTT
TRBV12-5	TRBJ2-5	-	TRBD2	CASGQNGGGQETQYF	TGTGCTAGTGGCCAGAATGGGGGAGGGCAAGAGACCCAGTACTTC
TRBV20-1	TRBJ1-2	many	-	CSAREQKPGAWGYTF	TGCAGTGCTAGAGAGCAGAAGCCGGGAGCCTGGGGCTACACCTTC
TRBV12-3/TRBV12-4	TRBJ1-2	many	-	CASSLGQPYGYTF	TGTGCCAGCAGCTTAGGACAGCCCTATGGCTACACCTTC
TRBV7-2	TRBJ2-7	-	TRBD1	CASSLMQGAEQYF	TGTGCCAGCAGCTTAATGCAGGGGGCCGAGCAGTACTTC
TRBV29-1	TRBJ1-1	-	-	CSLLQVGNTEAFF	TGCAGCTTATTGCAAGTGGGCAACACTGAAGCTTTCTTT
TRBV25-1	TRBJ1-5	many	-	CASSSTRETGQPQHF	TGTGCCAGCAGTTCCACCAGGGAGACAGGACAGCCCCAGCATTTT
TRBV13	TRBJ2-5	many	TRBD2	CASRRTSGGQETQYF	TGTGCCAGCAGACGGACTAGCGGGGGGCAAGAGACCCAGTACTTC
TRBV14	TRBJ1-6	many	-	CASSIGANSPLHF	TGTGCCAGCAGCATAGGCGCTAATTCACCCCTCCACTTT
TRBV2	TRBJ1-2	-	-	CASNDGITGPSSGNTF	TGTGCCAGCAATGACGGGATAACAGGGCCCAGCTCTGGAAACACCTTC
TRBV12-3/TRBV12-4	TRBJ2-3	-	-	CASSVDSTDTQYF	TGTGCCAGCAGTGTGGACTCCACAGATACGCAGTATTTT
TRBV2	TRBJ1-5	-	-	CASSESLPGYQPQHF	TGTGCCAGCAGTGAAAGTCTCCCGGGGTATCAGCCCCAGCATTTT
TRBV7-3	TRBJ1-5	many	-	CASSLNETVEHF	TGTGCCAGCAGCTTAAATGAAACAGTGGAGCATTTT
TRBV9	TRBJ2-6	-	TRBD1	CASSATGDDVLTF	TGTGCCAGCAGCGCTACAGGGGACGACGTCCTGACTTTC
TRBV7-2	TRBJ2-7	-	-	CASRPAVGTYEQYF	TGTGCCAGCAGGCCTGCAGTGGGAACCTACGAGCAGTACTTC
TRBV10-2	TRBJ2-7	-	-	CASSAGREDFYEQYF	TGCGCCAGCAGTGCCGGTCGAGAGGATTTCTACGAGCAGTACTTC
TRBV10-2	TRBJ1-2	-	TRBD1	CASRAPGQYGYTF	TGTGCCAGCAGAGCCCCGGGACAGTATGGCTACACCTTC
TRBV20-1	TRBJ2-7	-	-	CSPPGSYEQYF	TGCAGTCCCCCGGGGTCCTACGAGCAGTACTTC
TRBV10-2	TRBJ2-7	-	TRBD1	CASSESDRPTYEQYF	TGCGCCAGCAGTGAGTCGGACAGGCCCACCTACGAGCAGTACTTC
TRBV2	TRBJ1-4	-	TRBD1	CASIPRSGQDPPHEKLFF	TGTGCCAGCATCCCCAGGTCGGGACAGGACCCCCCGCATGAAAAACTGTTTTTT
TRBV10-3	TRBJ2-5	few	-	CAISESFQETQYF	TGTGCCATCAGTGAGTCGTTCCAAGAGACCCAGTACTTC
TRBV2	TRBJ2-7	-	-	CASTPREYEQYF	TGTGCCAGCACTCCTAGGGAGTACGAGCAGTACTTC
TRBV28	TRBJ1-3	-	-	CASSLRYSGNTIYF	TGTGCCAGCAGTTTACGGTACTCTGGAAACACCATATATTTT
TRBV7-2	TRBJ2-5	many	-	CASSLGRQTVVETQYF	TGTGCCAGCAGCTTGGGCCGACAGACCGTGGTGGAGACCCAGTACTTC